Sequencing of this TCR beta chain was carried out in a study of radiation and T cells in renal cell carcinoma. Time point: baseline pretreatment blood. Regarding treatment: 15 Gy SBRT to primary tumor, nephrectomy 4 weeks later. TCRdb's copy holds only in-frame clones and misses some; the assay was immunoSEQ multiplex PCR. The sample consists of about 130,000 clones, nearly 90% of them appearing once. There are 15 residues in the CDR3. The germline V gene has CDR1 MGHDK and CDR2 SYGVNS. The trim removed 5 bases at V and 6 bases at J, leaving 9 bases unmatched. The material sequenced was blood, taken from a patient whose treatment included radiotherapy and nephrectomy. The receptor comes from a woman in her 50s with renal cell carcinoma. The chain carries TRBV25-1 and TRBJ2-4; 8 positions agree with TRBD1. CDR3 residues: CASSIPGTGSNIQYF. In DNA, the CDR3 is TGTGCCAGCAGTATACCGGGGACAGGTTCAAACATTCAGTACTTC.